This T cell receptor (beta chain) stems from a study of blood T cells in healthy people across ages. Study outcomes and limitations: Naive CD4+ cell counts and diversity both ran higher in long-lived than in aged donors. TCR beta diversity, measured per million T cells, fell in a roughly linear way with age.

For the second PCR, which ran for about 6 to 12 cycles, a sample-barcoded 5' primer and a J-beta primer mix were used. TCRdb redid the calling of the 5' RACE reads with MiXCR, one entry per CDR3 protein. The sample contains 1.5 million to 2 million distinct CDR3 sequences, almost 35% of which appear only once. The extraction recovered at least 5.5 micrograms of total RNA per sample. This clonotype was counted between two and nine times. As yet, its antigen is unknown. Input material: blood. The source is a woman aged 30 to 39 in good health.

CDR3 bases: TGCAGTGCTTCTATGACTAGCGGGGATTTTCTCTACGAGCAGTACTTC. It yields the protein CSASMTSGDFLYEQYF. J is TRBJ2-7 and V is TRBV20-1; 11 bases line up with TRBD2. CDR1 is DFQATT and CDR2 is SNEGSKA in the germline V gene (reference sequence). Losses at the gene ends were 5 bases for V and 3 bases for J; bases not matched to a gene: 12. This CDR3 spans 16 amino acids.